This entry lists 29 T cell receptor beta chains sequenced from one sample in a study of cytomegalovirus exposure and HLA in healthy donors. Vbeta (60) and Jbeta (13) primers were used in the PCR. The data were produced by immunoSEQ multiplex PCR, yet TCRdb's version contains in-frame clones alone and is incomplete. Here the sample spans under 150,000 clones, more than 65% being singletons. Sequenced material: PBMCs. These TCRs come from a woman aged 60-75 years in good health and CMV-seropositive.

The chain couples TRBV25-1 to TRBJ1-2; D is ambiguous. With 3 bases removed from V and 8 bases from J, the gap between germline ends came to 19 bases. The germline V gene has CDR1 MGHDK and CDR2 SYGVNS. CDR3 size: 15 residues. The DNA for the CDR3 is TGTGCCAGCAGTGACCGAACCATGACAAAAAGGGGCTACACCTTC. It codes for CASSDRTMTKRGYTF.

A few counts support this clone. V usage is TRBV6-5 and J usage is TRBJ1-6; D gene uncertain. Germline V CDR1 and CDR2: MNHEY, SVGAGI. Trimming cost V 2 bases and J 8 bases, with 13 bases left between them. There are 15 residues in the CDR3. For the CDR3, the DNA is TGTGCCAGCAGTTACGAAGTGGGCTTGGATTCACCCCTCCACTTT. The encoded protein is CASSYEVGLDSPLHF.

The rearrangement links TRBV25-1 to TRBJ1-1, with TRBD1 matching 7 bases. V lost 3 bases, J lost 5 bases, and 6 bases stayed unmatched. In germline, CDR1 is MGHDK, CDR2 SYGVNS. This CDR3 region has 14 residues. The CDR3 sequence: CASSDHRGSTEAFF. CDR3 nucleotides: TGTGCCAGCAGTGACCACAGGGGAAGTACTGAAGCTTTCTTT.

The chain employs TRBV27 and TRBJ2-6, with D maybe TRBD2 (5 bases). Germline lookup yields CDR1 MNHEY and CDR2 SMNVEV (reference sequence). V lost 2 bases to trimming and J lost 3 bases, with 17 bases between them. The CDR3 extends over 18 amino acids. CDR3: CASSLTFNSGFGANVLTF. In nucleotides, the CDR3 is TGTGCCAGCAGTTTAACCTTTAATTCGGGGTTTGGGGCCAACGTCCTGACTTTC.

This clone appeared a few times. The rearrangement joins TRBV21-1 to TRBJ2-4; the table's D call TRBD1 went unverified against the DNA. TRBV21-1 constitutes a pseudogene. CDR3 length equals 15 residues. The CDR3 loop is CAAGAHRGAKNIQYF. The CDR3, as DNA: TGTGCCGCCGGGGCCCACAGGGGAGCCAAAAACATTCAGTACTTC.

V usage is TRBV6-5 and J usage is TRBJ2-1; TRBD1 aligns across 10 bases. V dropped 6 bases and J dropped 2; count of bases not matched to a gene: 4. This CDR3 is built from 15 residues. Germline V lookup: CDR1 MNHEY, CDR2 SVGAGI. This CDR3 is CASRSGQGAYNEQFF. DNA of the CDR3: TGTGCCAGCAGGTCCGGACAGGGGGCCTACAATGAGCAGTTCTTC.

The chain employs TRBV29-1 and TRBJ1-2, with 8 bases matching TRBD1. V lost 1 base and J lost 4; bases outside the gene matches: 11. From germline, CDR1 is SQVTM and CDR2 ANQGSEA. The CDR3 covers 16 residues. CDR3 sequence (DNA): TGCAGCGTTGAAGGCCTGGACAGGGTTTACCGCTATGGCTACACCTTC. Protein: CSVEGLDRVYRYGYTF. The entire variable domain, with the rest obtained from reference TRBV29-1 and TRBJ1-2, is as follows: SAVISQKPSRDICQRGTSLTIQCQVDSQVTMMFWYRQQPGQSLTLIATANQGSEATYESGFVIDKFPISRPNLTFSTLTVSNMSPEDSSIYLCSVEGLDRVYRYGYTFGSGTRLTVV.

This chain links TRBV9 with TRBJ2-7, with D maybe TRBD1 (5 bases). This CDR3 region has 14 residues. Trimming took 3 bases from V and 0 from J, leaving 10 bases between them. The germline V gene encodes CDR1 SGDLS and CDR2 YYNGEE. The CDR3 DNA reads as TGTGCCAGCAGCGCGGACCAGGGCTCCTACGAGCAGTACTTC. Amino acid sequence: CASSADQGSYEQYF.

The chain combines TRBV18 with TRBJ1-5; D is uncertain. V lost 3 bases and J 4 bases, leaving 10 bases between the germline ends. Germline-derived CDR1 and CDR2 are KGHSH and LQKENI. The CDR3 contains 14 residues. The CDR3 protein is CASSPSTGNQPQHF. DNA of the CDR3: TGTGCCAGCTCACCTAGTACGGGTAATCAGCCCCAGCATTTT.

The chain links TRBV7-3 to TRBJ2-6; weak D call: TRBD2 (6 bases). V lost 3 bases and J lost 2, with 8 bases in between. Germline loops: CDR1 SGHTA, CDR2 FQGTGA. The CDR3 loop spans 15 amino acids. The chain's CDR3 is CASSFGTPGANVLTF. The CDR3 DNA reads as TGTGCCAGCAGCTTCGGGACTCCTGGGGCCAACGTCCTGACTTTC. The variable domain in full, completed from reference TRBV7-3 and TRBJ2-6, reads GAGVSQTPSNKVTEKGKYVELRCDPISGHTALYWYRQSLGQGPEFLIYFQGTGAADDSGLPNDRFFAVRPEGSVSTLKIQRTERGDSAVYLCASSFGTPGANVLTFGAGSRLTVL.

This chain connects TRBV2 to TRBJ2-7, with TRBD2 matching 7 bases. Losses at the gene ends were 3 bases for V and 5 bases for J; bases not matched to a gene: 7. The CDR3 extends over 14 amino acids. CDR1 is SNHLY, CDR2 FYNNEI, per germline. Here the CDR3 DNA reads TGTGCCAGCAGTGACCAACCACGGGGGGACGAGCAGTACTTC. This codes for CASSDQPRGDEQYF.

This sequence joins TRBV6-5 and TRBJ1-1; 7 positions match TRBD1. Germline V gives CDR1 MNHEY, CDR2 SVGAGI. The length of the CDR3 is 15 residues. The J segment lost 5 bases and the V segment lost 5 bases, leaving 11 bases of the junction unmatched. The CDR3 nucleotides read TGTGCCAGCAGTACCCGACAGGGCGTACGGACTGAAGCTTTCTTT. Encoded protein: CASSTRQGVRTEAFF.

The chain couples TRBV6-5 to TRBJ1-5; D is ambiguous. The CDR3 runs to 13 residues. Trimming removed 3 bases from V and 3 bases from J, with 6 bases in between. Per germline, CDR1 MNHEY and CDR2 SVGAGI. CDR3: CASSYGPNQPQHF. The CDR3 DNA is TGTGCCAGCAGTTATGGGCCCAATCAGCCCCAGCATTTT.

The chain uses TRBV10-1 and TRBJ1-2, with 9 bases that match TRBD1. CDR3 length: 13 residues. Unmatched junction bases numbered 2, after V lost 3 bases and J lost 6 bases. Germline V CDR1 and CDR2: WNHNN, SYGVQD (reference sequence). This CDR3 reads CASSEGTGHGYTF. The CDR3, as DNA: TGCGCCAGCAGTGAAGGGACAGGGCATGGCTACACCTTC.

J is TRBJ2-6 and V is TRBV5-1; D gene ambiguous. Trimming cost V 0 bases and J 0 bases, with 7 bases left between them. This CDR3 is 16 amino acids long. The V gene's germline CDR1 is SGHRS and CDR2 YFSETQ. CDR3 sequence: CASSLGGHSGANVLTF. The CDR3 DNA follows: TGCGCCAGCAGCTTGGGCGGTCACTCTGGGGCCAACGTCCTGACTTTC. Filled out from reference TRBV5-1 and TRBJ2-6, the complete variable domain reads KAGVTQTPRYLIKTRGQQVTLSCSPISGHRSVSWYQQTPGQGLQFLFEYFSETQRNKGNFPGRFSGRQFSNSRSEMNVSTLELGDSALYLCASSLGGHSGANVLTFGAGSRLTVL.

This clone appeared a few times. The chain employs TRBV7-2 and TRBJ1-2; 7 positions match TRBD1. The CDR3 is 14 residues long. V shed 4 bases, J shed 4 bases, and the junction held 6 bases outside the gene matches. Germline loops: CDR1 SGHTA, CDR2 FQGNSA. CDR3: CASSYIGGSYGYTF. Written as DNA, the CDR3 is TGTGCCAGCAGCTATATAGGGGGCAGCTATGGCTACACCTTC.

The chain is built from TRBV2 and TRBJ1-5; no clear D. Trimming pared 0 bases from V and 1 base from J, leaving 4 bases between. The CDR3 runs 14 residues. Germline lookup yields CDR1 SNHLY and CDR2 FYNNEI. The CDR3 loop reads CASSEALSNQPQHF. The CDR3, as DNA: TGTGCCAGCAGTGAAGCACTGAGCAATCAGCCCCAGCATTTT.

V and J are TRBV9 and TRBJ2-6, with 10 bases aligning to TRBD1. CDR3 length: 20 amino acids. CDR1 is SGDLS and CDR2 is YYNGEE in the germline V gene. Unmatched junction bases numbered 9, after V lost 0 bases and J lost 0 bases. CDR3 nucleotide sequence: TGTGCCAGCAGCGTAGTTCAACCGGGACAGGGGTACTCTGGGGCCAACGTCCTGACTTTC. This encodes CASSVVQPGQGYSGANVLTF.

The rearrangement joins TRBV6-5 to TRBJ2-7; D is perhaps TRBD1 (6 bases). Trimming cost V 2 bases and J 3 bases, with 8 bases left between them. In germline, CDR1 is MNHEY, CDR2 SVGAGI. The CDR3 is 13 residues long. In DNA form, the CDR3 reads TGTGCCAGCAGTTACGGGACACTCTACGAGCAGTACTTC. It codes for CASSYGTLYEQYF.

This chain links TRBV28 with TRBJ1-6, with 8 bases that match TRBD1. Losses at the gene ends were 6 bases for V and 7 bases for J; bases not matched to a gene: 2. The CDR3 is 13 amino acids. Germline CDR1 is MDHEN and CDR2 is SYDVKM. The DNA of the CDR3 is TGTGCCAGCAGGGGACAGGAGAATTCACCCCTCCACTTT. It codes for CASRGQENSPLHF.

The V gene is TRBV10-3, the J gene TRBJ1-2; 8 positions agree with TRBD1. V dropped 6 bases and J dropped 1; count of bases not matched to a gene: 4. CDR3 length: 14 amino acids. Germline V gene data show CDR1 as ENHRY and CDR2 as SYGVKD. In DNA, the CDR3 is TGTGCCATCAGCAGGACAGGGATTAACTATGGCTACACCTTC. It specifies CAISRTGINYGYTF.

The V call is TRBV7-9, the J call TRBJ1-3; the D is unclear. Trimming removed 5 bases at V and 0 bases at J, with 11 bases between. Germline CDR1 SEHNR, CDR2 FQNEAQ (reference sequence). The CDR3 is 15 amino acids. The CDR3 coding sequence is TGTGCCAGCAGCCCCAGAGGGAACTCTGGAAACACCATATATTTT. Its translation: CASSPRGNSGNTIYF.

The genes are TRBV10-3 and TRBJ2-7, with D possibly being TRBD1 (5 bases). Per the germline V gene, CDR1 is ENHRY and CDR2 is SYGVKD. The CDR3 loop spans 14 amino acids. Trimming pared 0 bases from V and 7 bases from J, leaving 13 bases between. CDR3 bases: TGTGCCATCAGTGAGTCCTTGACAGTGCGGGAGCAGTACTTC. The encoded protein is CAISESLTVREQYF.

This chain links TRBV19 with TRBJ2-7, with 8 bases fitting TRBD1. CDR3 length: 13 residues. V lost 5 bases to trimming and J lost 7 bases; unmatched junction nucleotides: 7. Looked up from germline, CDR1 is LNHDA and CDR2 is SQIVND (reference sequence). CDR3 amino acids: CASSADRVGEQYF. The DNA for the CDR3 is TGTGCCAGTAGTGCGGACAGGGTGGGTGAGCAGTACTTC.

V usage is TRBV7-6 and J usage is TRBJ1-4; TRBD1 agrees at 7 bases. V lost 0 bases and J lost 8; bases outside the gene matches: 6. CDR3 length equals 15 residues. Germline V gives CDR1 SGHVS, CDR2 FNYEAQ. CDR3 sequence: CASSLADRPGEKLFF. The CDR3, as DNA: TGTGCCAGCAGCTTAGCGGACAGGCCTGGGGAAAAACTGTTTTTT.

This chain joins TRBV7-9 and TRBJ2-7; D remains unclear. Trimming stripped 4 bases from V and 0 bases from J, with 4 bases between. The CDR3 has 12 residues. Germline V lookup: CDR1 SEHNR, CDR2 FQNEAQ (reference sequence). CDR3 amino acids: CASSSSSYEQYF. As DNA, the CDR3 is TGTGCCAGCAGCTCGAGCTCCTACGAGCAGTACTTC.

The rearrangement uses TRBV7-3 and TRBJ2-1; 8 bases are a match to TRBD2. Unmatched junction bases numbered 5, after V lost 3 bases and J lost 4 bases. The CDR3 extends over 15 amino acids. CDR1 SGHTA and CDR2 FQGTGA come from the germline V gene. CDR3 loop: CASSLGGGRYNEQFF. CDR3 DNA sequence: TGTGCCAGCAGCTTGGGCGGGGGGAGATACAATGAGCAGTTCTTC. The full variable domain, completed using reference TRBV7-3 and TRBJ2-1, is GAGVSQTPSNKVTEKGKYVELRCDPISGHTALYWYRQSLGQGPEFLIYFQGTGAADDSGLPNDRFFAVRPEGSVSTLKIQRTERGDSAVYLCASSLGGGRYNEQFFGPGTRLTVL.

The rearrangement uses TRBV19 and TRBJ2-5; 9 bases agree with TRBD2. The V gene's germline CDR1 is LNHDA and CDR2 SQIVND (reference sequence). V lost 6 bases to trimming and J lost 1 base; unmatched junction nucleotides: 6. The CDR3 length is 15 residues. For the CDR3, the DNA is TGTGCCAGTAGCATTAGCGGGGGCCTCCAAGAGACCCAGTACTTC. Translation: CASSISGGLQETQYF.

J is TRBJ1-4 and V is TRBV19; 7 bases line up with TRBD1. J gave up 2 bases and V 10 bases, and 4 bases lay outside the gene matches. The CDR3 has 13 amino acids. Germline assignment: CDR1 LNHDA and CDR2 SQIVND (reference sequence). The CDR3 DNA reads TGTGCCACCGCACAGGGGACTAATGAAAAACTGTTTTTT. It encodes CATAQGTNEKLFF.